These T cell receptor beta chains were read from a single sample in a study of CD8+ T cells in alopecia areata. Sequencing used immunoSEQ multiplex PCR; TCRdb keeps in-frame clones, though not all of them. This table has more than 95,000 clones, approximately 60% appearing once. The sample was CD4+ T cells sorted from blood, taken at week 4, from a patient treated with tofacitinib. The receptors derive from a human donor with alopecia areata. CDR3s include the opening cysteine and the closing phenylalanine or tryptophan. The D gene is left open where the match is weak. Clone size is not always given. Where it is, it says once, few, many or a class for expanded clones.

D gene: TRBD2; clone size: once; V gene: TRBV7-2; J gene: TRBJ2-5; CDR3 DNA: TGTGCCAGCAGCTTAGGAGGGAATGTCGGGGGGGCTGAGACCCAGTACTTC; CDR3 protein: CASSLGGNVGGAETQYF
D gene: -; clone size: -; V gene: TRBV6-5; J gene: TRBJ1-1; CDR3 DNA: TGTGCCATCAGTGAGCGGGTCAACACTGAAGCTTTCTTT; CDR3 protein: CAISERVNTEAFF
D gene: -; clone size: -; V gene: TRBV7-9; J gene: TRBJ1-1; CDR3 DNA: TGTGCCAGCAGCCTCGACCTATCCACTGAAGCTTTCTTT; CDR3 protein: CASSLDLSTEAFF
D gene: -; clone size: few; V gene: TRBV29-1; J gene: TRBJ1-2; CDR3 DNA: TGCAGCGTTGATAGCCAGGGCCCCTATGGCTACACCTTC; CDR3 protein: CSVDSQGPYGYTF
D gene: -; clone size: -; V gene: TRBV4-1; J gene: TRBJ2-7; CDR3 DNA: TGCGCCAGCAGCCAAGGGGCATACGAGCAGTACTTC; CDR3 protein: CASSQGAYEQYF
D gene: -; clone size: -; V gene: TRBV9; J gene: TRBJ2-5; CDR3 DNA: TGTGCCAGCAGCGCACCCAACTCGGACGCGGAAGGAGAGACCCAGTACTTC; CDR3 protein: CASSAPNSDAEGETQYF
D gene: -; clone size: -; V gene: TRBV2; J gene: TRBJ1-5; CDR3 DNA: TGTGCCAGCAGTGCCGGCACAAGCAATCAGCCCCAGCATTTT; CDR3 protein: CASSAGTSNQPQHF
D gene: -; clone size: -; V gene: TRBV23-1; J gene: TRBJ1-2; CDR3 DNA: TGCGCCAGCAGTCAATCCTCGGGGACGGAGAGTAACTATGGCTACACCTTC; CDR3 protein: CASSQSSGTESNYGYTF
D gene: TRBD1; clone size: -; V gene: TRBV28; J gene: TRBJ2-6; CDR3 DNA: TGTGCCAGCAGACCCGGGACAGGGGGCCTCAGGGCCAACGTCCTGACTTTC; CDR3 protein: CASRPGTGGLRANVLTF
D gene: TRBD2; clone size: -; V gene: TRBV9; J gene: TRBJ2-3; CDR3 DNA: TGTGCCAGCAGCGTAGGTTCGGGGGGGCCAGATACGCAGTATTTT; CDR3 protein: CASSVGSGGPDTQYF
D gene: -; clone size: -; V gene: TRBV11-3; J gene: TRBJ2-2; CDR3 DNA: TGTGCCAGCAGCGCACTAGCGAACACCGGGGAGCTGTTTTTT; CDR3 protein: CASSALANTGELFF
D gene: -; clone size: few; V gene: TRBV18; J gene: TRBJ2-5; CDR3 DNA: TGTGCCAGCTCACCCCGGGGGCGAGAGACCCAGTACTTC; CDR3 protein: CASSPRGRETQYF